This T cell receptor beta chain was sequenced for a study of CD4 T cell repertoires in COVID-19 (dated by TCRdb to the early 2020s). Regarding the study in general: To analyze cross-reactivity, the CFSE-low cells were expanded with IL-2 for approximately 11 days and then labeled again and restimulated with spike proteins from other coronaviruses. The study characterized naturally processed CD4+ T cell responses to SARS-CoV-2 spike and nucleoprotein in COVID-19-recovered individuals, using TCR Vbeta sequencing to assess clonal composition. In a few recovered individuals, the TCR Vbeta repertoire of SARS-CoV-2-reactive T cells was analyzed at the subset level.

The junction shows trimming of 4 bases on V and 5 bases on J, plus 5 bases between the germline ends. The CDR3 spans 12 residues, from the cysteine through the phenylalanine. Left in the record is the CDR3 DNA by itself, 36 bases read in frame from the first base. CDR1 and CDR2, looked up from the germline V gene, are KGHSH and LQKENI. The library was prepared using the immunoSEQ multiplex PCR assay. Per the original workflow: The Chao-Jaccard similarity index and counts of shared clonotypes were used to quantify repertoire overlap between subsets. The immuneACCESS repertoire file appears here via TCRdb, limited to in-frame rearrangements. These files lack a portion of the clones; in checked studies, under half of the deficit traces to unresolved V genes, and the cause of the others is not known. V and J calls and clone size are those listed in that table; D and trimming were worked out from the DNA. The sample yields approximately 22,000 clones; over 75% were counted once. The ten largest clones add up to roughly 0.59% of the sample.

Note on this clone: Its antigen specificity is not known. The record has no base qualities; no much larger clone is one base away.

Uncultured memory T cell samples were subjected to sequencing directly after ex vivo isolation. From peripheral blood mononuclear cells, the researchers isolated CD4+ total memory, central memory, effector memory and circulating T follicular helper cells. Study-level results and caveats: Several of the most expanded SARS-CoV-2-reactive clonotypes were present in two or all three memory subsets, which suggests intraclonal diversification. Consistent with cross-reactivity, between roughly 6 and 25% of SARS-CoV-2 clonotypes also showed up in secondary cultures stimulated with SARS-CoV and/or HKU1 spike.

The receptor was isolated from a human donor who had COVID-19. The receptor chain draws on TRBV18 and TRBJ1-4, with the D gene call left open. The sample consisted of central memory CD4+ T cells from blood, taken before the COVID-19 pandemic. The cell subset or site label, as the study defines it: CD4+ T central memory cells. The CDR3 reads CASSRENEKLFF. The DNA reads as follows: TGTGCCAGCTCACGCGAGAATGAAAAACTGTTTTTT. Extended through the reference TRBV18 and TRBJ1-4 proteins, this CDR3 yields the full variable domain: NAGVMQNPRHLVRRRGQEARLRCSPMKGHSHVYWYRQLPEEGLKFMVYLQKENIIDESGMPKERFSAEFPKEGPSILRIQQVVRGDSAAYFCASSRENEKLFFGSGTQLSVL.